This TCR beta chain was recorded in a study of T cell responses to AZD1222 COVID-19 vaccine. Comment on this clone: Its antigen is currently unknown.

Profiling relied on immunoSEQ multiplex PCR, and the TCRdb table lists in-frame clones only, not all of them. The table lists 140,000 to 150,000 clones, roughly nine tenths of them singletons, with roughly 3.8% in the top ten. The V gene's germline CDR1 is LNHDA and CDR2 SQIVND (reference sequence). The CDR3 contains 15 residues. V lost 6 bases to trimming and J lost 5 bases; unmatched junction nucleotides: 10. The study's findings and limits: Spike was spanned by vaccine-associated CD4 TCRs, with dominance at 160-218 and 743-854. In a largely white British group with more females than males, clonal diversity was possibly underestimated. Spike-specific TCR breadth and depth rose after two AZD1222 doses.

Sequencing was performed on peripheral blood, taken 28 days after the second AZD1222 dose. The TCR was taken from an adult who received the AZD1222 COVID-19 vaccine. V is TRBV19 and J is TRBJ1-5; 7 bases map to TRBD1. In DNA, the CDR3 is TGTGCCAGTAGCGAAACCCGGGACAGATATCAGCCCCAGCATTTT. Amino acid sequence: CASSETRDRYQPQHF.